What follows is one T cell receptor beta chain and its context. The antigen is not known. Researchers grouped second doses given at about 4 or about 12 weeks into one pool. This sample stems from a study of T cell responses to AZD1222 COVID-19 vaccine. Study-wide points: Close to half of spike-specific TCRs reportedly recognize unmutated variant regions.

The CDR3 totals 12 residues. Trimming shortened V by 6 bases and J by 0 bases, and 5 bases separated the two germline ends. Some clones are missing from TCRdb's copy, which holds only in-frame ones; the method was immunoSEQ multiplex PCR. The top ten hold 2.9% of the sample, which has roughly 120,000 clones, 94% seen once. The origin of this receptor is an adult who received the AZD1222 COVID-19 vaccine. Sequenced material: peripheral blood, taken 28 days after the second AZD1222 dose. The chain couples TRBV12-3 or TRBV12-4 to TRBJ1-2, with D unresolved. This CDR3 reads CASREANYGYTF. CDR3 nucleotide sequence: TGTGCCAGCAGGGAAGCTAACTATGGCTACACCTTC.